This record looks at one T cell receptor (beta chain) sequence and its context. Its antigen target is currently unknown. No base quality information exists; no much larger clone differs at one position. To prepare the library, the immunoSEQ multiplex PCR assay was applied. In its TCRdb copy, this immuneACCESS table keeps in-frame sequences only and misses some clones. Where compared with another copy, unresolved V genes explain less than half of these, and the others have no known cause. For this sample the table gives 30,000 to 40,000 clones, of which 80% to 85% were detected only once. The top ten constitute around 2.3% of the sample. These data come from a study of T cells in narcolepsy (dated by TCRdb to about 2018). Describing the broader study: Patients with narcolepsy type 1 or type 2 (NT1, NT2) were enrolled in the study together with healthy control donors. Autoreactive T cells targeting hypocretin neuron self-antigens (hypocretin, TRIB2) were sought in narcolepsy patients, and TCR Vbeta sequencing was used to track clonotypes in blood and CSF. On the study overall, not on this receptor specifically: Numbers of sequenced blood memory CD4+ clonotypes were comparable, with averages of some 40,000 in patients and 33,354 in controls. No sequences matching autoreactive T cell clones were contained in some blood memory CD4+ repertoires from patients and controls. Autoreactive clonotypes were reported to be detected serially in the blood of the same patients and of different patients, but not in the blood of healthy controls. Plots that compared CSF and blood CD4+ T cell clonotypes from the same patient highlighted HCRT-specific and TRIB2-specific autoreactive clonotypes.

Via the germline V gene, CDR1 is MDHEN and CDR2 SYDVKM. The CDR3 covers 12 residues, taking in both the cysteine and the phenylalanine. Only the CDR3 region is kept as DNA, spanning 36 bases read in frame from base 1. Trimming costs V 3 bases and J 8 bases, and their ends lie 7 bases apart. Memory CD4+ T cells were sorted ex vivo from peripheral blood of narcolepsy patients and healthy controls for TCR Vbeta sequencing. The sample comprised CD45RA- memory CD4+ T cells from PBMCs. The cell subset or site tag for this specimen amounts to: memory T cells sorted ex vivo from peripheral blood. This chain is built from TRBV28 and TRBJ1-4, with no confidently assigned D gene. This TCR derives from a human donor with narcolepsy. The CDR3: CASSFGVEKLFF. The nucleotide sequence is TGTGCCAGCAGTTTTGGGGTCGAAAAACTGTTTTTT.